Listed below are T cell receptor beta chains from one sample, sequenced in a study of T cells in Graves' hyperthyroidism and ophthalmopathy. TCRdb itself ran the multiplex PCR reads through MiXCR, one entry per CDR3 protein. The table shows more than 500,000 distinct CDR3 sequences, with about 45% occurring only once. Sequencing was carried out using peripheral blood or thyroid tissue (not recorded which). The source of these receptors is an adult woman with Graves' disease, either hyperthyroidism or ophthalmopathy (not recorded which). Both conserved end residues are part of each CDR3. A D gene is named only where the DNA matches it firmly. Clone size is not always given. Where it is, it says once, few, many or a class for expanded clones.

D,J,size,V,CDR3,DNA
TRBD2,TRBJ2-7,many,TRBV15,CATSRAGLADSYEQYF,TGTGCCACCAGCCGTGCGGGACTAGCGGACTCCTACGAGCAGTACTTC
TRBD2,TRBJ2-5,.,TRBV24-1,CATSDPSGRAQETQYF,TGTGCCACCTCCGATCCTAGCGGGAGGGCACAAGAGACCCAGTACTTC
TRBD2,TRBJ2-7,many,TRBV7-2,CASSQGLAGGGYEQYF,TGTGCCAGCAGCCAGGGACTAGCGGGAGGAGGCTACGAGCAGTACTTC
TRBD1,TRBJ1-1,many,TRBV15,CATSRATGDMNTEAFF,TGTGCCACCAGCAGAGCGACAGGGGACATGAACACTGAAGCTTTCTTT
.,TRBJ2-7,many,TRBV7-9,CASSTRGDSYEQYF,TGTGCCAGCAGCACCCGGGGAGACTCCTACGAGCAGTACTTC
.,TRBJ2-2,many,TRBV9,CASSVARASLGELFF,TGTGCCAGCAGCGTAGCTAGGGCTAGCCTCGGGGAGCTGTTTTTT
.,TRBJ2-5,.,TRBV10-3,CAISEEGRFATQYF,TGTGCCATCAGTGAGGAGGGGAGGTTTGCGACCCAGTACTTC
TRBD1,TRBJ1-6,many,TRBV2,CASSTGTGTSPLHF,TGTGCCAGCAGTACCGGGACAGGGACTTCACCCCTCCACTTT
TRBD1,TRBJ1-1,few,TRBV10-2,CASSGGGVTEAFF,TGCGCCAGCAGTGGAGGGGGCGTCACTGAAGCTTTCTTT
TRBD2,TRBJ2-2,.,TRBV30,CAGRGVAGVTGELFF,TGTGCCGGGCGCGGAGTAGCGGGAGTCACCGGGGAGCTGTTTTTT
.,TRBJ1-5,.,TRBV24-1,CATGPSNQPQHF,TGTGCCACAGGGCCCAGCAATCAGCCCCAGCATTTT
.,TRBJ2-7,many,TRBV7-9,CASSSQGGRVHEQYF,TGTGCCAGCAGCTCTCAGGGGGGGAGGGTCCACGAGCAGTACTTC
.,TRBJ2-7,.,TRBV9,CASSKTSTSYEQYF,TGTGCCAGCAGCAAAACTAGCACCTCCTACGAGCAGTACTTC
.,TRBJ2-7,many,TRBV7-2,CASSPKAGTKAVYEQYF,TGTGCCAGCAGCCCAAAGGCCGGGACCAAAGCGGTTTACGAGCAGTACTTC
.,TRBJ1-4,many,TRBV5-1,CASSSGPSNEKLFF,TGCGCCAGCAGTAGCGGACCCTCGAATGAAAAACTGTTTTTT
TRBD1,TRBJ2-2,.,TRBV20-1,CQLGTGDTGELFF,TGCCAGCTCGGGACAGGGGACACCGGGGAGCTGTTTTTT